These 31 T cell receptor beta chains came from one sample sequenced in a study. TCRdb ran MiXCR on the 5' RACE reads and lists one entry per CDR3 protein. The data contain about 41,000 distinct CDR3 sequences, less than 35% of them seen just once; the ten biggest clones take up approximately 3.7%. The specimen sequenced was memory CD4+ T cells sorted from a lymph node. Subset in this sample: memory CD4+ T cells, CD4+CD45RO+CD25-. These receptors were obtained from a female donor with breast cancer.

V is TRBV9 and J is TRBJ1-6; D ambiguous. This CDR3 has 13 amino acids. The germline gives CDR1 SGDLS, CDR2 YYNGEE. Trimming took 0 bases from V and 10 from J, leaving 8 bases between them. In DNA form, the CDR3 reads TGTGCCAGCAGCGTAGGGGCCGGATCACCCCTCCACTTT. As protein: CASSVGAGSPLHF.

This clonotype showed up many times. V and J are TRBV4-1 and TRBJ2-3; TRBD2 might be the D (7 bases). CDR1 is MGHRA and CDR2 is YSYEKL in the germline V gene. The CDR3 covers 17 residues. Trimming stripped 0 bases from V and 3 bases from J, with 16 bases between. The CDR3 nucleotides are TGCGCCAGCAGCCAAGAATCGGTCGGGGGGCCTACAGATACGCAGTATTTT. This encodes CASSQESVGGPTDTQYF.

The V call is TRBV4-1, the J call TRBJ2-5; the match to TRBD2 covers 7 bases. The CDR3 is 16 amino acids. The junction had 10 bases not matched to a gene; V was cut back by 1 base and J by 5 bases. Germline V gene lookup returns CDR1 MGHRA and CDR2 YSYEKL. The CDR3 coding sequence is TGCGCCAGCAGCCAAGTTGGTGCGGGAGTCAGGGAGACCCAGTACTTC. This encodes CASSQVGAGVRETQYF.

Only a few counts were recorded for this clonotype. The rearrangement joins TRBV10-3 to TRBJ2-1; no clear D gene. The V end lost 4 bases, the J end lost 8 bases, and 12 bases lay between the germline ends. Germline V gene data show CDR1 as ENHRY and CDR2 as SYGVKD. The length of the CDR3 is 13 residues. The CDR3 DNA is TGTGCCATCAGTGCCCTAGATCTCGATGAGCAGTTCTTC. Translation gives CAISALDLDEQFF.

This clonotype was counted many times. This chain links TRBV12-3 or TRBV12-4 with TRBJ1-2; D is ambiguous. The CDR3 length is 12 residues. V was clipped by 3 bases and J by 7 bases, with 9 bases between them. CDR3 DNA sequence: TGTGCCAGCAGTTTTGGGGAAGGTGGCTACACCTTC. The encoded protein is CASSFGEGGYTF.

A few counts support this clonotype. V and J are TRBV7-9 and TRBJ2-7, with a possible D match to TRBD2 (5 bases). Trimming took off 5 bases at V and 4 bases at J, with 18 bases between the two ends. The germline gives CDR1 SEHNR, CDR2 FQNEAQ (reference sequence). The CDR3 totals 15 residues. The CDR3 nucleotides are TGTGCCAGCAGCCCGGGTTACGGCGGGCCTTACGAGCAGTACTTC. Its protein is CASSPGYGGPYEQYF.

This clonotype was recorded many times. The V call is TRBV6-1, the J call TRBJ1-1; D call uncertain. There are 13 residues in the CDR3. Germline CDR1 MNHNS, CDR2 SASEGT. The V gene lost 6 bases and the J gene lost 1 base, with 9 bases spanning the gap. CDR3 amino acids: CASRGFQNTEAFF. The CDR3 region has the DNA TGTGCCAGCAGGGGGTTCCAGAACACTGAAGCTTTCTTT.

The gene calls are TRBV20-1 and TRBJ2-1; TRBD2 aligns across 10 bases. The V gene's germline CDR1 is DFQATT and CDR2 SNEGSKA (reference sequence). With V trimmed by 0 bases and J by 7 bases, 9 bases remained unmatched. CDR3 length equals 16 residues. The CDR3 nucleotides read TGCAGTGCTAGAGATTTTCAACTAGCGGGAATAAATGAGCAGTTCTTC. Protein: CSARDFQLAGINEQFF.

This chain joins TRBV6-7 and TRBJ2-1; D is perhaps TRBD2 (6 bases). TRBV6-7 is labeled an ORF, and its function is uncertain. V was pared by 4 bases and J by 5 bases, with 30 bases between. CDR3 length: 20 amino acids. CDR3 in DNA: TGTGCCAGCAGTTCCGGTTGTCCTTTGACGAGGTCGGGAGCTAACAATGAGCAGTTCTTC. Translation: CASSSGCPLTRSGANNEQFF.

This clonotype has ten or more counts. This chain uses TRBV29-1 with TRBJ2-7; 12 bases are shared with TRBD1. Germline loops: CDR1 SQVTM, CDR2 ANQGSEA. The CDR3 is 15 residues long. Germline trimming cut 1 base from V and 2 bases from J; bases unmatched to any gene: 3. The CDR3 DNA reads TGCAGCGTTGAAGGGGGACAGGGGGCCCCCTACGAGCAGTACTTC. The encoded protein is CSVEGGQGAPYEQYF.

The chain couples TRBV20-1 to TRBJ1-2; D is perhaps TRBD1 (5 bases). The V and J ends lost 6 bases and 10 bases respectively, with 12 bases between them. Germline CDR1 is DFQATT and CDR2 is SNEGSKA (reference sequence). The CDR3 consists of 10 residues. The CDR3 bases are TGCAGTGCAAGCCGGGACTTCTACACCTTC. Its protein is CSASRDFYTF.

This clonotype has only one observation. At one of its ends the junction is not consistent with the germline gene, which may arise from a read error. The genes are TRBV7-9 and TRBJ2-1; 15 positions match TRBD2. Germline V gene lookup returns CDR1 SEHNR and CDR2 FQNEAQ (reference sequence). The CDR3 contains 14 residues. CDR3 DNA sequence: TGTACCAGCAGGACTAGCGGGGGGGGCAATGAGCAGTTCTTC. Its translation is CTSRTSGGGNEQFF.

This clonotype was observed a few times. V is TRBV12-3 or TRBV12-4 and J is TRBJ1-2; maybe TRBD1 (5 bases). The CDR3 has 13 residues. V dropped 8 bases and J dropped 2 bases, with 12 bases sitting between them. DNA of the CDR3: TGTGCCAGCGGCCCAGGGTCGAACTATGGCTACACCTTC. It encodes CASGPGSNYGYTF.

V gene TRBV15 combines with J gene TRBJ2-1, with D possibly called TRBD1 or TRBD2 (6 bases each). The germline V gene encodes CDR1 LNHNV and CDR2 YYDKDF (reference sequence). V was trimmed by 4 bases and J by 11 bases, leaving 18 bases between them. This CDR3 is 14 amino acids long. CDR3: CATSMGLTGQKQFF. CDR3 nucleotides: TGTGCCACCAGCATGGGACTTACAGGGCAAAAGCAGTTCTTC. The full variable domain, rest sourced from reference TRBV15 and TRBJ2-1, is DAMVIQNPRYQVTQFGKPVTLSCSQTLNHNVMYWYQQKSSQAPKLLFHYYDKDFNNEADTPDNFQSRRPNTSFCFLDIRSPGLGDTAMYLCATSMGLTGQKQFFGPGTRLTVL.

This clonotype was seen more than once but under ten times. The rearrangement joins TRBV5-1 to TRBJ2-2; 9 nucleotides match TRBD1. CDR3 size: 15 residues. The germline CDR1 and CDR2 sequences are SGHRS and YFSETQ. V trimming: 2 bases; J trimming: 6 bases; junction bases outside the gene matches: 5. CDR3 sequence reads: CASSFGQGLAGELFF. The CDR3 DNA reads as TGCGCCAGCAGCTTCGGACAGGGGCTAGCCGGGGAGCTGTTTTTT.

This chain uses TRBV12-3 or TRBV12-4 with TRBJ2-5; D is undetermined. Trimming cost V 6 bases and J 3 bases, with 8 bases left between them. The length of the CDR3 is 12 residues. The DNA of the CDR3 is TGTGCCAGCAGCCTTACAAAAGAGACCCAGTACTTC. Its protein is CASSLTKETQYF.

The V call is TRBV18, the J call TRBJ2-6; a weak D match, TRBD1 (6 bases). The CDR3 loop spans 17 amino acids. Germline V CDR1 and CDR2: KGHSH, LQKENI. V lost 7 bases to trimming and J lost 1 base, with 17 bases between them. This CDR3 is CASLPTGNPSGANVLTF. The CDR3, as DNA: TGTGCCAGCTTGCCGACAGGCAATCCATCTGGGGCCAACGTCCTGACTTTC.

The rearrangement links TRBV5-4 to TRBJ2-3, with TRBD1 matching 9 bases. Germline CDR1 and CDR2: SGHNT and YYREEE (reference sequence). The CDR3 is 16 amino acids. Germline trimming cut 1 base from V and 4 bases from J; bases unmatched to any gene: 7. The CDR3 nucleotides are TGTGCCAGCAGCTTGAGGATTGGGACAGGGTCAGATACGCAGTATTTT. This codes for CASSLRIGTGSDTQYF. The full variable domain, completed using reference TRBV5-4 and TRBJ2-3, is ETGVTQSPTHLIKTRGQQVTLRCSSQSGHNTVSWYQQALGQGPQFIFQYYREEENGRGNFPPRFSGLQFPNYSSELNVNALELDDSALYLCASSLRIGTGSDTQYFGPGTRLTVL.

This clonotype was counted at least ten times. The chain employs TRBV30 and TRBJ2-2; D might be TRBD2 (7 bases). The CDR3 sequence is 17 residues long. V was trimmed by 1 base and J by 0 bases, leaving 15 bases between them. Germline assignment: CDR1 GTSNPN and CDR2 SVGIG (reference sequence). In DNA form, the CDR3 reads TGTGCCTGGAGTGCTCCGGGCGGGGGCCCGAACACCGGGGAGCTGTTTTTT. This codes for CAWSAPGGGPNTGELFF.

The sample holds many counts of this clonotype. The chain links TRBV20-1 to TRBJ2-3; tentatively, D is TRBD2 (5 bases). Germline CDR1 is DFQATT and CDR2 is SNEGSKA (reference sequence). CDR3 size: 12 residues. The V and J ends lost 7 bases and 2 bases respectively, with 10 bases between them. CDR3 region: CSVIDYTDTQYF. The CDR3 bases are TGCAGTGTCATAGACTACACAGATACGCAGTATTTT.

Concerning this clonotype itself: This may be a read error, as it is one base from a much larger clone. V gene TRBV28 combines with J gene TRBJ1-5; D may be TRBD1 (5 bases). This CDR3 has 12 amino acids. The germline V gene has CDR1 MDHEN and CDR2 SYDVKM. CDR3 coding DNA: TGTGCCAGCAGCCCCACGGGGGAGCCCCGGCATTTT. Translated: CASSPTGEPRHF.

J is TRBJ1-1 and V is TRBV28; no reliable D call. This CDR3 has 13 amino acids. The germline CDR1 and CDR2 sequences are MDHEN and SYDVKM. Trimming stripped 7 bases from V and 6 bases from J, with 15 bases between. The CDR3 here is CASIRWDPSEAFF. DNA for the CDR3: TGTGCCAGCATCAGGTGGGATCCATCTGAAGCTTTCTTT.

The rearrangement joins TRBV5-1 to TRBJ2-3, with 14 nucleotides matching TRBD2. The CDR3 covers 18 residues. The V and J ends lost 4 bases and 0 bases, in that order; junction bases with no gene match: 7. Germline V CDR1 and CDR2: SGHRS, YFSETQ. CDR3 in amino acids: CASSPQGLAGASTDTQYF. In DNA form, the CDR3 reads TGCGCCAGCAGCCCTCAGGGACTAGCGGGAGCCAGCACAGATACGCAGTATTTT.

This clonotype has only a few counts. This rearrangement joins TRBV29-1 to TRBJ1-1, with 7 positions matching TRBD1. CDR1 is SQVTM and CDR2 is ANQGSEA in the germline V gene. V lost 8 bases and J lost 0; bases outside the gene matches: 30. The CDR3 has 21 residues. In DNA form, the CDR3 reads TGCAGCTTCAAGGGGGCGGGACAGAGTCGGACCTCGGACGGCATGAACACTGAAGCTTTCTTT. Its protein is CSFKGAGQSRTSDGMNTEAFF. The complete variable domain, with remaining parts taken from reference TRBV29-1 and TRBJ1-1, reads SAVISQKPSRDICQRGTSLTIQCQVDSQVTMMFWYRQQPGQSLTLIATANQGSEATYESGFVIDKFPISRPNLTFSTLTVSNMSPEDSSIYLCSFKGAGQSRTSDGMNTEAFFGQGTRLTVV.

V gene TRBV15 combines with J gene TRBJ1-4; D is ambiguous. Between the trimmed V and J ends, which lost 3 bases and 3 bases, there was a span of 5 bases. CDR1 LNHNV and CDR2 YYDKDF come from the germline V gene (reference sequence). The CDR3 spans 13 residues. CDR3 coding DNA: TGTGCCACCAGCAGGGACCCTAATGAAAAACTGTTTTTT. This codes for CATSRDPNEKLFF.

The chain employs TRBV6-6 and TRBJ2-5; D is tentatively TRBD1 or TRBD2 (5 bases each). This CDR3 contains 13 residues. The germline V and J ends were trimmed by 5 bases and 4 bases, with 11 bases remaining between them. CDR1 MNHNY and CDR2 SVGAGI come from the germline V gene (reference sequence). CDR3 protein: CASSVVGGETQYF. The CDR3, as DNA: TGTGCCAGCAGTGTCGTTGGGGGAGAGACCCAGTACTTC.

This sequence joins TRBV11-2 and TRBJ1-6; D not resolved. Germline values: CDR1 SGHAT, CDR2 FQNNGV. Trimming removed 0 bases at V and 10 bases at J, with 10 bases between. The CDR3 is 14 amino acids. The CDR3 reads CASSLDPGESPLHF. CDR3 coding DNA: TGTGCCAGCAGCTTAGACCCTGGGGAATCACCCCTCCACTTT.

The V call is TRBV12-3 or TRBV12-4, the J call TRBJ2-5; tentative D call: TRBD2 (6 bases). This CDR3 spans 13 amino acids. Trimming shortened V by 6 bases and J by 2 bases, and 10 bases separated the two germline ends. CDR3 protein: CASSPGEQETQYF. CDR3 nucleotide sequence: TGTGCCAGCAGCCCGGGGGAACAAGAGACCCAGTACTTC.

The gene calls are TRBV6-5 and TRBJ1-5; D not certain. The CDR3 is 14 amino acids. V lost 6 bases, J lost 2 bases, and 11 bases lay in between. The germline gives CDR1 MNHEY, CDR2 SVGAGI. In DNA, the CDR3 is TGTGCCAGCAGCCCCGGACTGGGCAATCAGCCCCAGCATTTT. Amino acid sequence: CASSPGLGNQPQHF.

Notes on this clonotype: Given the absence of the conserved phenylalanine or tryptophan at the CDR3 end, a read error is likely. This rearrangement joins TRBV5-1 to TRBJ2-3; TRBD1 matches 7 bases. Looked up from germline, CDR1 is SGHRS and CDR2 is YFSETQ. V shed 4 bases and J 0 bases; nucleotides not matched to a gene: 8. The CDR3 is 16 residues long. CDR3 DNA: TGCGCCAGCAGCCGTGGGGACAGCACTAGCACAGATACGCAGTATTTA. It codes for CASSRGDSTSTDTQYL.

The gene calls are TRBV20-1 and TRBJ2-5; the D is unclear. Germline-derived CDR1 and CDR2 are DFQATT and SNEGSKA (reference sequence). Trimming stripped 6 bases from V and 0 bases from J, with 14 bases between. The CDR3 runs to 14 residues. The chain's CDR3 is CSAMDDQNQETQYF. DNA for the CDR3: TGCAGTGCCATGGATGACCAGAACCAAGAGACCCAGTACTTC.